These 12 T cell receptor beta chains were sequenced from one sample in a study of identical twins. TCRdb passed the 5' RACE reads through MiXCR, listing each CDR3 protein once. The table includes 540,000 or so distinct CDR3 sequences, more than 20% detected once. These data were likewise used in another study, on yellow fever vaccine responses in identical twins.

Source material: CD4+ T cells sorted from blood. These receptors originate from a woman aged 18-29 years in good health.

In this sample, this clonotype turned up a few times. The chain employs TRBV4-1 and TRBJ2-5; D uncertain. Germline CDR1 MGHRA, CDR2 YSYEKL. The germline V and J ends were trimmed by 0 bases and 1 base, with 9 bases remaining between them. The CDR3 runs to 15 residues. The CDR3: CASSQEWAAQETQYF. As DNA, the CDR3 is TGCGCCAGCAGCCAAGAGTGGGCAGCCCAAGAGACCCAGTACTTC.

There are a few counts of this clonotype. This chain joins TRBV7-9 and TRBJ2-6; perhaps TRBD1 as D (6 bases). The ends were cut back, 8 bases at V and 3 bases at J, with 17 bases in the middle. This CDR3 comprises 16 residues. Germline loops: CDR1 SEHNR, CDR2 FQNEAQ (reference sequence). CDR3 sequence reads: CASPRTDVFGANVLTF. In nucleotides, the CDR3 is TGTGCCAGCCCACGGACAGACGTCTTTGGGGCCAACGTCCTGACTTTC.

This clonotype was detected a few times. The V gene is TRBV6-1, the J gene TRBJ2-5; TRBD2 agrees at 7 bases. Germline CDR1 reads MNHNS; CDR2 reads SASEGT. J lost 1 base, V lost 7 bases, and 15 bases had no gene match. CDR3 length equals 17 residues. The CDR3 coding sequence is TGTGCCAGCATCCGTTCTTCTTCGGGAGGAGGCCAAGAGACCCAGTACTTC. As protein: CASIRSSSGGGQETQYF.

The sample holds a few counts of this clonotype. The chain's CDR3 is CSVADRATDTQYF. CDR3 DNA sequence: TGCAGCGTTGCGGACAGGGCCACAGATACGCAGTATTTT. V and J are TRBV29-1 and TRBJ2-3; 8 nucleotides match TRBD1. Germline-derived CDR1 and CDR2 are SQVTM and ANQGSEA. V dropped 4 bases and J dropped 2; count of bases not matched to a gene: 2. This CDR3 comprises 13 residues.

This chain uses TRBV12-3 or TRBV12-4 with TRBJ2-5; 12 nucleotides line up with TRBD2. The CDR3 is made up of 16 amino acids. The trim removed 5 bases at V and 5 bases at J, leaving 9 bases unmatched. The CDR3 nucleotides are TGTGCCAGCAGTCCTGAACGACTAGCGGGAGATGAGACCCAGTACTTC. The encoded protein is CASSPERLAGDETQYF.

This clonotype occurred a few times. The V gene is TRBV7-2, the J gene TRBJ1-1, with TRBD1 matching over 7 bases. CDR1 SGHTA and CDR2 FQGNSA come from the germline V gene. This CDR3 is built from 14 residues. J gave up 4 bases and V 6 bases, and 8 bases lay outside the gene matches. CDR3 sequence (DNA): TGTGCCAGCAGGAGACAGGGTGATTCCACTGAAGCTTTCTTT. Protein product: CASRRQGDSTEAFF.

J is TRBJ2-1 and V is TRBV9, with 7 bases identical to TRBD2. The germline CDR1 and CDR2 sequences are SGDLS and YYNGEE. V gave up 2 bases and J gave up 8 bases; unmatched junction bases: 7. This CDR3 is 14 amino acids long. The CDR3 loop is CASSVSGGWDEQFF. CDR3 coding DNA: TGTGCCAGCAGCGTGTCGGGAGGTTGGGATGAGCAGTTCTTC.

This clonotype was seen a few times. This rearrangement joins TRBV7-8 to TRBJ2-7; TRBD2 matches 10 bases. CDR3 length equals 15 residues. The V gene's germline CDR1 is SGHVS and CDR2 FQNEAQ. With V trimmed by 5 bases and J by 2 bases, 6 bases remained unmatched. The CDR3 is CASSHKREGPYEQYF. DNA for the CDR3: TGTGCCAGCAGCCACAAGCGGGAGGGCCCCTACGAGCAGTACTTC.

This clonotype showed up just a few times. The genes are TRBV7-9 and TRBJ2-3; TRBD2 matches at 7 bases. CDR3 size: 17 residues. Germline V gene lookup returns CDR1 SEHNR and CDR2 FQNEAQ (reference sequence). V trimming: 5 bases; J trimming: 6 bases; junction bases outside the gene matches: 17. CDR3 bases: TGTGCCAGCAGCCCCCTGTGGACTAGTGGTCTTGGCGATACGCAGTATTTT. Residues: CASSPLWTSGLGDTQYF.

This rearrangement joins TRBV29-1 to TRBJ1-4; 9 nucleotides align to TRBD1. Germline CDR1 is SQVTM and CDR2 is ANQGSEA. The ends lost 7 bases at V and 7 bases at J; junction bases unmatched: 10. The CDR3 has 14 amino acids. The CDR3 reads CSGSTGGRAEKLFF. CDR3 nucleotides: TGCAGCGGGAGTACAGGGGGCCGAGCTGAAAAACTGTTTTTT. Based on the CDR3 plus reference TRBV29-1 and TRBJ1-4, the full variable domain is SAVISQKPSRDICQRGTSLTIQCQVDSQVTMMFWYRQQPGQSLTLIATANQGSEATYESGFVIDKFPISRPNLTFSTLTVSNMSPEDSSIYLCSGSTGGRAEKLFFGSGTQLSVL.

The rearrangement joins TRBV5-1 to TRBJ2-1, with 7 bases that match TRBD2. Losses at the gene ends were 0 bases for V and 6 bases for J; bases not matched to a gene: 3. Germline assignment: CDR1 SGHRS and CDR2 YFSETQ. This CDR3 comprises 14 residues. The CDR3 is CASSLGAGSNEQFF. The CDR3 DNA follows: TGCGCCAGCAGCTTGGGAGCGGGAAGCAATGAGCAGTTCTTC.

This sequence joins TRBV7-2 and TRBJ2-5; 13 nucleotides agree with TRBD2. Germline lookup yields CDR1 SGHTA and CDR2 FQGNSA. The CDR3 totals 14 residues. J lost 8 bases, V lost 5 bases, and 5 bases had no gene match. The CDR3 DNA sequence: TGTGCCAGCAGCCCGGGACTAGCGGGGCGAACCCAGTACTTC. Translation: CASSPGLAGRTQYF.